The 29 T cell receptor beta chains listed next were all sequenced from one sample in a study of control samples from healthy donors and cancer patients. The protocol was immunoSEQ multiplex PCR, while the TCRdb copy is restricted to in-frame clones and leaves out a portion. Among roughly 98,000 clones listed, 85% to 95% were seen once. The sequenced sample was blood. These TCRs come from a man younger than 35 in good health.

The chain links TRBV9 to TRBJ2-1; D perhaps matches TRBD2 (5 bases). V was cut by 3 bases and J by 8 bases, with 18 bases left in between. The CDR3 spans 15 residues. Germline V gene data show CDR1 as SGDLS and CDR2 as YYNGEE. DNA for the CDR3: TGTGCCAGCAGCGCACGATCGGGCGGAGGTCATGAGCAGTTCTTC. As protein: CASSARSGGGHEQFF.

The chain carries TRBV30 and TRBJ1-6; 8 bases are shared with TRBD1. The CDR3 extends over 15 amino acids. The V gene end was trimmed by 4 bases and the J gene end by 9 bases; junction bases not matched to a gene: 11. Germline CDR1 and CDR2: GTSNPN and SVGIG (reference sequence). The CDR3 region has the DNA TGTGCCTGGATATCCCAGGGGGCAGGGGGTTCACCCCTCCACTTT. Its translation is CAWISQGAGGSPLHF.

The V call is TRBV5-1, the J call TRBJ1-6; possible D gene TRBD1, 5 bases. The CDR3 is 15 amino acids. Germline CDR1 is SGHRS and CDR2 is YFSETQ. V dropped 0 bases and J dropped 7 bases, with 11 bases sitting between them. The CDR3 bases are TGCGCCAGCAGCTTGGAGGGGCTGAAGAATTCACCCCTCCACTTT. Its protein product is CASSLEGLKNSPLHF.

The chain couples TRBV6-5 to TRBJ2-7, with D hard to call. The CDR3 totals 14 residues. Germline CDR1 reads MNHEY; CDR2 reads SVGAGI. The V gene lost 6 bases and the J gene lost 0 bases, with 12 bases spanning the gap. The CDR3 here is CASRPLRSSYEQYF. CDR3 nucleotides: TGTGCCAGCAGACCGTTGAGGAGCTCCTACGAGCAGTACTTC.

This clone was seen only once. The chain couples TRBV7-9 to TRBJ2-7, with unresolved D. Germline V CDR1 and CDR2: SEHNR, FQNEAQ (reference sequence). CDR3 length: 12 residues. V shed 3 bases and J shed 3 bases, with 6 bases lying between them. In nucleotides, the CDR3 is TGTGCCAGCAGCTTCCGAAACTACGAGCAGTACTTC. Protein: CASSFRNYEQYF.

This chain joins TRBV18 and TRBJ2-2; 8 positions agree with TRBD2. The CDR3 sequence is 19 residues long. Germline V lookup: CDR1 KGHSH, CDR2 LQKENI. The V gene end was trimmed by 2 bases and the J gene end by 0 bases; junction bases not matched to a gene: 11. The CDR3 nucleotides are TGTGCCAGCTCACCAATTGCTCTCAGCGGGGGCACGAACACCGGGGAGCTGTTTTTT. Translation gives CASSPIALSGGTNTGELFF.

J is TRBJ2-7 and V is TRBV19; D gene ambiguous. The CDR3 is 14 residues long. Looked up from germline, CDR1 is LNHDA and CDR2 is SQIVND (reference sequence). V lost 1 base and J lost 0, with 7 bases in between. CDR3 residues: CASSIASGSYEQYF. The CDR3 bases are TGTGCCAGTAGTATAGCGTCGGGCTCCTACGAGCAGTACTTC.

This clone turned up a few times. This chain connects TRBV10-3 to TRBJ2-3; D uncertain. Germline CDR1 is ENHRY and CDR2 is SYGVKD. This CDR3 is built from 15 residues. Trimming cost V 4 bases and J 0 bases, with 11 bases left between them. In DNA, the CDR3 is TGTGCCATCAGTGGTCCGGCCCGTAGCACAGATACGCAGTATTTT. Translating gives CAISGPARSTDTQYF.

The gene calls are TRBV20-1 and TRBJ2-2; no clear D. This CDR3 is built from 13 residues. The V gene's germline CDR1 is DFQATT and CDR2 SNEGSKA (reference sequence). V was shortened by 3 bases and J by 3 bases, with 8 bases between the two germline ends. Here the CDR3 reads CSASLGHTGELFF. CDR3 nucleotides: TGCAGTGCTAGTCTGGGTCACACCGGGGAGCTGTTTTTT.

This CDR3 reads CAISLGGGGDTEAFF. DNA of the CDR3: TGTGCCATCAGCCTCGGAGGGGGAGGGGACACTGAAGCTTTCTTT. The rearrangement uses TRBV10-3 and TRBJ1-1, with D possibly matching TRBD1 (6 bases). CDR3 size: 15 residues. V gave up 6 bases and J gave up 3 bases, with 17 bases separating them. Germline-derived CDR1 and CDR2 are ENHRY and SYGVKD.

The J gene is TRBJ1-5, the V gene TRBV2; D perhaps matches TRBD1 (6 bases). This CDR3 spans 12 amino acids. CDR1 is SNHLY and CDR2 is FYNNEI in the germline V gene. Trimming took off 6 bases at V and 7 bases at J, with 10 bases between the two ends. The CDR3 reads CASRSGVQPQHF. The CDR3 bases are TGTGCCAGCAGATCAGGGGTCCAGCCCCAGCATTTT. The full variable domain, completed using reference TRBV2 and TRBJ1-5, is EPEVTQTPSHQVTQMGQEVILRCVPISNHLYFYWYRQILGQKVEFLVSFYNNEISEKSEIFDDQFSVERPDGSNFTLKIRSTKLEDSAMYFCASRSGVQPQHFGDGTRLSIL.

The chain combines TRBV28 with TRBJ2-6; unclear D gene. V was pared by 4 bases and J by 0 bases, with 7 bases between. CDR1 is MDHEN, CDR2 SYDVKM, per germline. The CDR3 covers 15 residues. The CDR3 DNA reads TGTGCCAGCAGTTCCTACCGCTCTGGGGCCAACGTCCTGACTTTC. Its protein product is CASSSYRSGANVLTF. The full variable domain, its missing parts supplied by reference TRBV28 and TRBJ2-6, is DVKVTQSSRYLVKRTGEKVFLECVQDMDHENMFWYRQDPGLGLRLIYFSYDVKMKEKGDIPEGYSVSREKKERFSLILESASTNQTSMYLCASSSYRSGANVLTFGAGSRLTVL.

The chain carries TRBV7-9 and TRBJ1-3; D gene unclear. The CDR3 covers 14 residues. V was pared by 2 bases and J by 1 base, with 6 bases between. From germline, CDR1 is SEHNR and CDR2 FQNEAQ (reference sequence). Here the CDR3 reads CASSLLESGNTIYF. The CDR3 DNA is TGTGCCAGCAGCTTACTGGAGTCTGGAAACACCATATATTTT.

This clone has a single count. This chain links TRBV29-1 with TRBJ1-2; D is unresolved. V was clipped by 7 bases and J by 7 bases, with 13 bases between them. CDR3 length: 11 amino acids. In germline, CDR1 is SQVTM, CDR2 ANQGSEA. CDR3: CSAAAGPGYTF. The CDR3 nucleotides read TGCAGCGCCGCCGCAGGTCCTGGCTACACCTTC.

The rearrangement joins TRBV7-5 to TRBJ1-1; TRBD1 reflects the table's D call only, with no check against the DNA. TRBV7-5 is a pseudogene segment. The CDR3 loop spans 15 amino acids. The CDR3 sequence is CVRSPYGQVNTEAFF. CDR3 nucleotide sequence: TGTGTCAGAAGCCCCTACGGACAGGTGAACACTGAAGCTTTCTTT.

This clone was found a few times. This chain uses TRBV7-9 with TRBJ2-1; 10 positions match TRBD2. Germline trimming cut 0 bases from V and 6 bases from J; bases unmatched to any gene: 5. CDR1 and CDR2 (germline): SEHNR, FQNEAQ (reference sequence). The CDR3 is 16 amino acids. Here the CDR3 DNA reads TGTGCCAGCAGCTTAGCGCTGCCTAGCGGGGGCAATGAGCAGTTCTTC. This gives the protein CASSLALPSGGNEQFF. Based on the CDR3 plus reference TRBV7-9 and TRBJ2-1, the full variable domain is DTGVSQNPRHKITKRGQNVTFRCDPISEHNRLYWYRQTLGQGPEFLTYFQNEAQLEKSRLLSDRFSAERPKGSFSTLEIQRTEQGDSAMYLCASSLALPSGGNEQFFGPGTRLTVL.

V gene TRBV4-1 combines with J gene TRBJ1-1; D is unclear. Trimming removed 9 bases at V and 1 base at J, with 6 bases between. From germline, CDR1 is MGHRA and CDR2 YSYEKL. This CDR3 contains 11 residues. The CDR3 loop is CARDGNTEAFF. The CDR3 DNA sequence: TGCGCCAGAGATGGGAACACTGAAGCTTTCTTT.

V gene TRBV13 combines with J gene TRBJ2-2, with a possible D match to TRBD2 (6 bases). V was clipped by 3 bases and J by 6 bases, with 14 bases between them. Germline assignment: CDR1 PRHDT and CDR2 FYEKMQ (reference sequence). The CDR3 extends over 15 amino acids. The CDR3 nucleotides are TGTGCCAGCAGCTTTATCAGGGAGGTATCCGGGGAGCTGTTTTTT. Amino acid sequence: CASSFIREVSGELFF.

This chain uses TRBV18 with TRBJ2-1; D is undetermined. The CDR3 runs to 15 residues. With 1 base removed from V and 7 bases from J, the gap between germline ends came to 14 bases. Germline V gene sequence: CDR1 KGHSH, CDR2 LQKENI. For the CDR3, the DNA is TGTGCCAGCTCACCACTCATGGGTTGGAGTAATGAGCAGTTCTTC. It is translated as CASSPLMGWSNEQFF.

The rearrangement joins TRBV11-3 to TRBJ1-5; no definite D call. V was trimmed by 3 bases and J by 2 bases, leaving 14 bases between them. The CDR3 contains 16 residues. CDR1 is SGHNT and CDR2 is YENEEA in the germline V gene. Here the CDR3 reads CASSFRTAQCNQPQHF. The CDR3 DNA reads TGTGCCAGCAGCTTCAGGACGGCCCAATGCAATCAGCCCCAGCATTTT.

The genes are TRBV14 and TRBJ2-3; 9 bases align to TRBD2. The germline V gene has CDR1 SGHDN and CDR2 FVKESK. The trim removed 5 bases at V and 0 bases at J, leaving 6 bases unmatched. The CDR3 is 16 amino acids. The CDR3 loop reads CASSFLAGASTDTQYF. The CDR3 DNA follows: TGTGCCAGCAGCTTCTTAGCGGGGGCTAGCACAGATACGCAGTATTTT.

CDR3 bases: TGTGCCAGCAGTTCAGGACTGAACACTGAAGCTTTCTTT. Its protein product is CASSSGLNTEAFF. This chain uses TRBV27 with TRBJ1-1; D not resolved. V lost 4 bases, J lost 0 bases, and 6 bases lay in between. The CDR3 is 13 amino acids. CDR1 is MNHEY, CDR2 SMNVEV, per germline (reference sequence).

The J gene is TRBJ1-1, the V gene TRBV14; D unclear. The ends were cut back, 4 bases at V and 2 bases at J, with 14 bases in the middle. Germline CDR1 SGHDN, CDR2 FVKESK. CDR3 length: 15 amino acids. This CDR3 reads CASSLTLRGNTEAFF. The CDR3 nucleotides are TGTGCCAGCAGCCTGACTTTGCGTGGCAACACTGAAGCTTTCTTT. Complete variable domain (other parts from reference TRBV14 and TRBJ1-1): EAGVTQFPSHSVIEKGQTVTLRCDPISGHDNLYWYRRVMGKEIKFLLHFVKESKQDESGMPNNRFLAERTGGTYSTLKVQPAELEDSGVYFCASSLTLRGNTEAFFGQGTRLTVV.

The J gene is TRBJ2-7, the V gene TRBV27; 8 bases map to TRBD1. The V gene end was trimmed by 5 bases and the J gene end by 2 bases; junction bases not matched to a gene: 11. This CDR3 has 16 amino acids. The germline V gene has CDR1 MNHEY and CDR2 SMNVEV (reference sequence). The CDR3 sequence: CASSPGQGVGTYEQYF. The CDR3 DNA reads as TGTGCCAGCAGTCCCGGACAGGGAGTCGGAACCTACGAGCAGTACTTC.

This chain uses TRBV4-3 with TRBJ2-5; no reliable D call. Between the trimmed V and J ends, which lost 2 bases and 4 bases, there was a span of 14 bases. In germline, CDR1 is LGHNA, CDR2 YSLEER. This CDR3 has 15 residues. CDR3 region: CASSQSKEAGETQYF. DNA for the CDR3: TGCGCCAGCAGCCAAAGCAAAGAAGCCGGAGAGACCCAGTACTTC.

The chain recombines TRBV7-2 with TRBJ1-5; TRBD1 matches 8 bases. This CDR3 region has 14 residues. V dropped 7 bases and J dropped 7; count of bases not matched to a gene: 9. Germline assignment: CDR1 SGHTA and CDR2 FQGNSA. Written as DNA, the CDR3 is TGTGCCAGCACTGCCCAGGGGGCAGGGCAGCCCCAGCATTTT. This codes for CASTAQGAGQPQHF.

This clone appeared a few times. The CDR3 DNA reads as TGCGCCAGCAGTCCCGTTGGGGATCGGGAGACCCAGTACTTC. Amino acids: CASSPVGDRETQYF. The chain couples TRBV10-1 to TRBJ2-5; no reliable D call. Trimming left V 5 bases short and J 5 bases short, with 15 bases between. Germline CDR1 is WNHNN and CDR2 is SYGVQD (reference sequence). The length of the CDR3 is 14 residues.

The chain recombines TRBV27 with TRBJ1-3; D gene uncertain. Trimming took 8 bases from V and 0 from J, leaving 2 bases between them. This CDR3 comprises 11 residues. In germline, CDR1 is MNHEY, CDR2 SMNVEV (reference sequence). The DNA of the CDR3 is TGTGCCAGCTTCTCTGGAAACACCATATATTTT. This gives the protein CASFSGNTIYF.

The chain carries TRBV28 and TRBJ1-1, with a tentative D call TRBD1 (6 bases). CDR1 is MDHEN and CDR2 is SYDVKM in the germline V gene. The CDR3 runs to 15 residues. The V end lost 4 bases, the J end lost 4 bases, and 16 bases lay between the germline ends. The CDR3 loop is CASSSHGGGFTEAFF. CDR3 coding DNA: TGTGCCAGCAGTTCCCACGGGGGGGGCTTCACTGAAGCTTTCTTT.